This entry describes one T cell receptor beta chain. Original processing notes: Estimation of nucleated cell counts was performed using reference gene primer amplification. Data came from immunoSEQ multiplex PCR; TCRdb stores just in-frame clones and leaves some out. The DNA was the basis for D and trimming; V, J and clone size are from that table. The sample yields 200,000 to 250,000 clones, approximately 86% seen once. Trimming left V 1 base short and J 0 bases short, with 13 bases between. Germline V lookup: CDR1 GTSNPN, CDR2 SVGIG (reference sequence). The CDR3 sequence is 15 residues long. The data stem from a study of blood T cell repertoires in COVID-19. Study context: Sites in the United States, Italy and Spain provided acute and convalescent COVID-19 samples. T cells, B-cell-depleted T cells, or PBMCs supplied cDNA or gDNA.

This receptor was identified in a man aged 18-30 years with active or convalescent COVID-19. The sequenced sample consisted of peripheral blood. The gene calls are TRBV30 and TRBJ2-7; a possible D gene is TRBD2 (5 bases). For the CDR3, the DNA is TGTGCCTGGAGTGCGAGGGTATACTACTCCTACGAGCAGTACTTC. It encodes CAWSARVYYSYEQYF.